Listed here are 27 T cell receptor beta chains from one sample, sequenced in a study of T cells of healthy individuals (dated by TCRdb to 2016 to 2019). Receptor libraries were prepared by 5' RACE. Instrument on record: Illumina MiSeq. TCRdb handled the public reads itself, with Q25 trimming in fastp and clone calling in MiXCR, and kept productive beta chains. CDR3 protein sequences are deduplicated, and each keeps its most common genes and DNA. The table for this sample lists 60,000 to 70,000 distinct CDR3 sequences; around 15% of them were counted only once. The biggest ten clones account for around 5% of the sample. These TCRs come from a human donor in good health.

This clonotype has at least ten counts. J is TRBJ2-1 and V is TRBV12-3 or TRBV12-4; 10 bases fit TRBD2. CDR3 length equals 15 residues. V dropped 3 bases and J dropped 10; count of bases not matched to a gene: 9. CDR3 in DNA: TGTGCCAGCAGTTTGGGGCTAGCGGGAGCTGGCGAGCAGTTCTTC. Protein sequence: CASSLGLAGAGEQFF.

This clonotype was counted many times. The chain employs TRBV3-1 and TRBJ2-5; 9 nucleotides line up with TRBD2. Germline V gives CDR1 LGHDT, CDR2 YNNKEL (reference sequence). V gave up 4 bases and J gave up 4 bases; unmatched junction bases: 1. This CDR3 spans 13 amino acids. The CDR3 loop reads CASSPGLAETQYF. The DNA of the CDR3 is TGTGCCAGCAGCCCGGGACTAGCAGAGACCCAGTACTTC.

This clonotype was counted between two and nine times. The rearrangement links TRBV6-1 to TRBJ2-2, with D unresolved. The V gene's germline CDR1 is MNHNS and CDR2 SASEGT. Trimming cost V 0 bases and J 1 base, with 6 bases left between them. This CDR3 region has 15 residues. DNA for the CDR3: TGTGCCAGCAGTGAAGCGCGGAGGAACACCGGGGAGCTGTTTTTT. Translated, it gives CASSEARRNTGELFF.

This clonotype was detected a few times. V usage is TRBV3-1 and J usage is TRBJ2-3; D unclear. Germline CDR1 is LGHDT and CDR2 is YNNKEL (reference sequence). The CDR3 covers 19 residues. The V end was cut by 0 bases, the J end by 0 bases, with 19 bases between. This chain's CDR3 is CASSQDFVWGKTSTDTQYF. The DNA of the CDR3 is TGTGCCAGCAGCCAAGATTTTGTTTGGGGTAAAACTAGCACAGATACGCAGTATTTT.

This clonotype turned up a few times. V gene TRBV20-1 combines with J gene TRBJ1-5; 9 nucleotides line up with TRBD1. The CDR3 contains 15 residues. V dropped 3 bases and J dropped 4; count of bases not matched to a gene: 7. Germline CDR1 reads DFQATT; CDR2 reads SNEGSKA (reference sequence). In DNA, the CDR3 is TGCAGTGCTAGTTTTGGGACAGGGAAGAATCAGCCCCAGCATTTT. Its protein product is CSASFGTGKNQPQHF.

In this sample, this clonotype turned up a few times. The V call is TRBV7-9, the J call TRBJ2-7; 8 bases fit TRBD1. V lost 1 base and J lost 0; bases outside the gene matches: 8. The length of the CDR3 is 17 residues. From germline, CDR1 is SEHNR and CDR2 FQNEAQ (reference sequence). DNA for the CDR3: TGTGCCAGCAGCTTAGTCGGTGGACAGGGAAGCTCCTACGAGCAGTACTTC. Amino acids: CASSLVGGQGSSYEQYF.

This clonotype was observed many times. The rearrangement joins TRBV6-5 to TRBJ1-5, with D maybe TRBD1 (5 bases). CDR3 length: 14 amino acids. The V end was cut by 6 bases, the J end by 4 bases, with 13 bases between. Germline CDR1 reads MNHEY; CDR2 reads SVGAGI. CDR3: CASSLGWGNQPQHF. The CDR3 nucleotides read TGTGCCAGCAGCCTAGGGTGGGGGAATCAGCCCCAGCATTTT.

This clonotype appeared a few times. This chain links TRBV2 with TRBJ2-1, with D perhaps TRBD2 (5 bases). The CDR3 has 13 amino acids. Germline CDR1 and CDR2: SNHLY and FYNNEI. Trimming shortened V by 7 bases and J by 4 bases, and 11 bases separated the two germline ends. CDR3 residues: CASISDSYNEQFF. DNA of the CDR3: TGTGCCAGCATATCGGACTCATACAATGAGCAGTTCTTC.

This clonotype has a count of ten or more. The rearrangement joins TRBV21-1 to TRBJ2-7; the DNA was not used to check the table's D call, TRBD1. TRBV21-1 is a pseudogene locus. The CDR3 has 11 residues. The CDR3 region is CASEGVYEQYF. CDR3 sequence (DNA): TGTGCCAGCGAAGGGGTCTACGAGCAGTACTTC.

In its sample, this clonotype was seen many times. The chain employs TRBV4-1 and TRBJ1-1; 10 bases line up with TRBD1. Per germline, CDR1 MGHRA and CDR2 YSYEKL. This CDR3 is built from 16 residues. With 5 bases clipped from V and 11 bases from J, the junction kept 17 bases outside the gene matches. This CDR3 is CASSTRTGGFSTLAFF. Here the CDR3 DNA reads TGCGCCAGCAGCACTAGGACAGGGGGGTTTAGCACATTGGCTTTCTTT.

In its sample, this clonotype was seen many times. The chain employs TRBV18 and TRBJ1-1; perhaps TRBD1 as D (5 bases). The V gene lost 3 bases and the J gene lost 11 bases, with 16 bases spanning the gap. There are 13 residues in the CDR3. The germline V gene has CDR1 KGHSH and CDR2 LQKENI. The CDR3 loop reads CASSPATVGEAFF. The CDR3 DNA reads as TGTGCCAGCTCACCCGCGACAGTCGGCGAGGCTTTCTTT.

This clonotype was counted at least ten times. The V gene is TRBV3-1, the J gene TRBJ1-1; TRBD1 is a possible D gene (5 bases). V dropped 5 bases and J dropped 4 bases, with 8 bases sitting between them. Germline V gene lookup returns CDR1 LGHDT and CDR2 YNNKEL (reference sequence). The CDR3 loop spans 12 amino acids. In nucleotides, the CDR3 is TGTGCCAGCAGCGCAGGGTTCACTGAAGCTTTCTTT. This gives the protein CASSAGFTEAFF.

This clonotype has a count of ten or more. V gene TRBV4-2 combines with J gene TRBJ1-1, with TRBD1 matching over 7 bases. Trimming removed 0 bases from V and 1 base from J; junction bases left unmatched: 17. CDR1 and CDR2 from the germline V gene are LGHNA and YNFKEQ. The CDR3 is 20 residues long. DNA for the CDR3: TGTGCCAGCAGCCAAGATTATTTGTTTGGAGGGGGCGGTGGGAACACTGAAGCTTTCTTT. It encodes CASSQDYLFGGGGGNTEAFF.

The CDR3 spells CSARDPRGPGELFF. In DNA, the CDR3 is TGCAGTGCTAGAGACCCCAGGGGGCCCGGGGAGCTGTTTTTT. V and J are TRBV20-1 and TRBJ2-2; 8 bases map to TRBD1. V lost 0 bases, J lost 6 bases, and 3 bases stayed unmatched. Per the germline V gene, CDR1 is DFQATT and CDR2 is SNEGSKA (reference sequence). The CDR3 runs to 14 residues.

This chain links TRBV6-1 with TRBJ2-1; 8 bases line up with TRBD2. The CDR3 covers 15 residues. Unmatched junction bases numbered 4, after V lost 6 bases and J lost 0 bases. CDR1 is MNHNS and CDR2 is SASEGT in the germline V gene. This CDR3 reads CASSRGRSSYNEQFF. CDR3 DNA sequence: TGTGCCAGCAGCCGCGGGAGGAGCTCCTACAATGAGCAGTTCTTC.

This clonotype was observed at least ten times. The chain is built from TRBV20-1 and TRBJ1-1; D is ambiguous. CDR1 is DFQATT and CDR2 is SNEGSKA in the germline V gene (reference sequence). V gave up 3 bases and J gave up 3 bases, with 14 bases separating them. The CDR3 consists of 14 residues. The chain's CDR3 is CSARLLGGDTEAFF. The CDR3 bases are TGCAGTGCTAGGCTTCTCGGAGGTGACACTGAAGCTTTCTTT.

This clonotype was detected many times. The chain links TRBV2 to TRBJ1-2; TRBD1 matches at 7 bases. Germline V gene data show CDR1 as SNHLY and CDR2 as FYNNEI. The length of the CDR3 is 12 residues. Trimming removed 8 bases from V and 4 bases from J; junction bases left unmatched: 4. CDR3 in DNA: TGTGCCAGCCGGGGACAGTCCTATGGCTACACCTTC. Protein sequence: CASRGQSYGYTF. The full variable domain, in which reference TRBV2 and TRBJ1-2 provide the parts outside the CDR3, is EPEVTQTPSHQVTQMGQEVILRCVPISNHLYFYWYRQILGQKVEFLVSFYNNEISEKSEIFDDQFSVERPDGSNFTLKIRSTKLEDSAMYFCASRGQSYGYTFGSGTRLTVV.

A few counts support this clonotype. The chain combines TRBV7-2 with TRBJ2-5; the match to TRBD2 covers 8 bases. CDR3 length equals 13 residues. V lost 1 base to trimming and J lost 14 bases; unmatched junction nucleotides: 9. Germline assignment: CDR1 SGHTA and CDR2 FQGNSA. This CDR3 reads CASSLVGLAQYYF. The CDR3 nucleotides are TGTGCCAGCAGCTTAGTAGGACTAGCTCAGTACTACTTC. The variable domain in full, with the rest retrieved from reference TRBV7-2 and TRBJ2-5, is GAGVSQSPSNKVTEKGKDVELRCDPISGHTALYWYRQSLGQGLEFLIYFQGNSAPDKSGLPSDRFSAERTGGSVSTLTIQRTQQEDSAVYLCASSLVGLAQYYFGPGTRLLVL.

This clonotype was seen repeatedly, ten times or more. CDR3 coding DNA: TGCGCCAGCAGCACACATACCGGGACTAGCGGGAACGAGCAGTACTTC. Protein: CASSTHTGTSGNEQYF. This chain connects TRBV5-1 to TRBJ2-7; TRBD2 matches 13 bases. The ends lost 4 bases at V and 5 bases at J; junction bases unmatched: 9. The CDR3 is made up of 16 amino acids. Germline assignment: CDR1 SGHRS and CDR2 YFSETQ.

The gene calls are TRBV12-3 or TRBV12-4 and TRBJ1-2; TRBD1 might be the D (6 bases). Trimming took off 6 bases at V and 4 bases at J, with 15 bases between the two ends. The CDR3 is 14 residues long. CDR3 sequence: CASSANGGLYGYTF. For the CDR3, the DNA is TGTGCCAGCAGCGCTAACGGGGGGCTCTATGGCTACACCTTC.

V is TRBV2 and J is TRBJ2-7; D is uncertain. The CDR3 consists of 14 residues. With 9 bases removed from V and 0 bases from J, the gap between germline ends came to 15 bases. Looked up from germline, CDR1 is SNHLY and CDR2 is FYNNEI. Here the CDR3 DNA reads TGTGCCAGTGAAATAGACTTAAGCTCCTACGAGCAGTACTTC. The encoded protein is CASEIDLSSYEQYF.

Details on this clonotype: This may come from a read error, since a much larger clone is one base off. The CDR3 loop reads CAWSTDRGRNIRYF. In nucleotides, the CDR3 is TGTGCCTGGAGTACCGACAGGGGGCGTAACATTCGGTACTTC. The V gene is TRBV30, the J gene TRBJ2-4; TRBD1 aligns across 10 bases. This CDR3 comprises 14 residues. Per germline, CDR1 GTSNPN and CDR2 SVGIG (reference sequence).

In its sample, this clonotype was seen many times. V and J are TRBV6-5 and TRBJ2-3; the D gene is possibly TRBD2 (5 bases). The CDR3 runs 14 residues. Germline assignment: CDR1 MNHEY and CDR2 SVGAGI. V was pared by 4 bases and J by 2 bases, with 10 bases between. The CDR3 sequence: CASSSLGPTDTQYF. The CDR3 coding sequence is TGTGCCAGCAGTTCACTAGGGCCCACAGATACGCAGTATTTT.

This clonotype has more than one count but fewer than ten. This CDR3 reads CASSLSRQGSEQYF. In nucleotides, the CDR3 is TGTGCCAGCAGTTTATCCCGACAGGGTAGCGAGCAGTACTTC. The rearrangement joins TRBV27 to TRBJ2-7; 7 nucleotides line up with TRBD1. The length of the CDR3 is 14 residues. CDR1 and CDR2 from the germline V gene are MNHEY and SMNVEV (reference sequence). The junction had 5 bases not matched to a gene; V was cut back by 0 bases and J by 6 bases.

The chain couples TRBV6-5 to TRBJ2-7; D remains unclear. Germline assignment: CDR1 MNHEY and CDR2 SVGAGI. This CDR3 has 14 residues. Trimming left V 0 bases short and J 6 bases short, with 12 bases between. For the CDR3, the DNA is TGTGCCAGCAGTTACTCGAACAGTGTCCCCGAGCAGTACTTC. Amino acid sequence: CASSYSNSVPEQYF.

The chain is built from TRBV7-9 and TRBJ1-5, with a weak D call TRBD1 (6 bases). Trimming took off 1 base at V and 6 bases at J, with 10 bases between the two ends. Germline assignment: CDR1 SEHNR and CDR2 FQNEAQ (reference sequence). This CDR3 spans 14 amino acids. As DNA, the CDR3 is TGTGCCAGCAGCTTAGGCGGAGGGGGTCAGCCCCAGCATTTT. Amino acids: CASSLGGGGQPQHF.

The chain has TRBV7-2 and TRBJ1-3, with D maybe TRBD1 (5 bases). The CDR3 length is 14 residues. Germline loops: CDR1 SGHTA, CDR2 FQGNSA. Trimming stripped 5 bases from V and 1 base from J, with 9 bases between. This chain's CDR3 is CASSRGSSGNTIYF. Here the CDR3 DNA reads TGTGCCAGCAGCAGGGGATCGTCTGGAAACACCATATATTTT.